This TCR beta chain was identified in a study of T-cell reconstitution after alpha-beta-depleted transplantation in children (dated by TCRdb to 2016 to 2018). About the investigation overall: Using TCR repertoire profiling, the study quantitatively followed how T-cell immune reconstitution unfolded in children after TCRalphabeta/CD19-depleted allogeneic hematopoietic cell transplantation. General conclusions and limits of the study: The apparently early recovery of alphabetaT-cell counts about two months after transplant reportedly depended on only several hundred rapidly expanded clones that came from non-depleted graft cells. In some patients, the high TCRbeta diversity seen at day 60 was put down to recipient T cells and intrathymic progenitors that had survived conditioning. Over the following months the frequencies of hyperexpanded clones went down, and after one year T-cell counts and TCRbeta diversity were mostly credited to newly produced T cells.

From the germline V gene, CDR1 is SGHRS and CDR2 is YFSETQ. The CDR3 measures 16 amino acids from cysteine to phenylalanine. This entry keeps only the CDR3 DNA: 48 bases, framed from base 1. After removal of 0 bases from V and 3 bases from J, the junction retains 6 bases not matched to a gene. The library was prepared using PCR. The sample was run on an Illumina HiSeq 2500. TCR library preparation used molecular barcoding, with unique molecular identifiers applied to normalize quantification of the TCRbeta repertoire. TCRdb reworked the public reads: Q25 trimming with fastp, MiXCR clone assembly, productive beta chains retained. All rows with the same CDR3 protein become a single entry with the most common DNA and genes. In all, the sample holds about 300,000 distinct CDR3 sequences, and over 7.5% of those were seen once. The ten most abundant clones make up about 8.2% of the sample. The treatment or condition label, as the study defines it: allogeneic hematopoietic cell transplantation with graft depleted of TCRalphabeta T cells and CD19 B cells. Transplant recipients were children who received TCRalphabeta/CD19-depleted allogeneic hematopoietic cell grafts.

This clonotype showed up many times. Its antigen target is currently unknown. Per-nucleotide qualities are absent, and no much larger clonotype sits a single base away. This receptor was taken from a female patient aged 2 to 10 who had a stem cell transplant for Fanconi anemia, so the T cells may come from the graft donor. The receptor chain draws on TRBV5-1 and TRBJ2-1; 7 central bases correspond to TRBD2. The sequencing used peripheral blood, collected 360 days after TCRalphabeta/CD19-depleted stem cell transplant. This receptor carries the CDR3 CASSLEGRGYYNEQFF. The nucleotide sequence reads as follows: TGCGCCAGCAGCTTGGAAGGGCGGGGGTACTACAATGAGCAGTTCTTC.